This T cell receptor beta chain was recovered during a study of OX40 agonist ivuxolimab in advanced cancers. Background on the whole study: Ivuxolimab was an agonistic, fully human IgG2 monoclonal antibody directed against OX40 (CD134), a costimulatory receptor. Intravenous ivuxolimab was administered to patients every 2 weeks at six dose levels: 0.01, 0.1, 0.3, 1.5, 3 and 10 mg/kg. Among the 52 dose-escalation patients, approximately 20 had hepatocellular carcinoma, around 15 melanoma, 9 renal cell carcinoma and 9 head and neck cancer. In the dose-escalation cohort, around four fifths of patients were male, and the mean age was approximately 60 years, with a range of about 23 to 80. Patients were allowed to have had prior anti-PD-1, anti-PD-L1 or anti-CTLA-4 therapy, and 40% of the dose-escalation patients had previously received checkpoint inhibitors. Three dose-escalation patients achieved partial responses, one with hepatocellular carcinoma and two with cutaneous melanoma. Peripheral TCRbeta sequencing was intended to test whether TCR sequence diversity was altered and clonal T-cell expansion was caused by ivuxolimab. The paper describes the monotherapy dose-escalation part (N of about 54 patients) of the phase I trial of ivuxolimab.

To sequence the TCRbeta CDR3 region, genomic DNA was isolated from the sorted cells. The immunoSEQ Assay was used to sequence the TCRbeta CDR3 regions. The table comes from immuneACCESS by way of TCRdb, which keeps in-frame sequences with V and J called. Part of the clones is missing from these tables; in studies checked, under half for an unresolved V gene and the rest for unknown reasons. The sample table holds roughly 80,000 clones, of which around 85% were seen once. Over 1.5% of the sample is taken by the ten largest. With regard to this clone: This clone's antigen is unknown. Base-call qualities are not available, and no considerably larger clone is one nucleotide away.

Patients with autoimmune disease history or receiving systemic immunosuppression were excluded from the trial. Peripheral blood for TCR sequencing was drawn from every dose cohort at baseline, at cycle 4 day 1 and at cycle 7 day 1. The samples were drawn from a first-in-human, open-label, multicenter phase I dose-escalation trial of ivuxolimab. The trial enrolled adults with locally advanced or metastatic head and neck squamous cell, hepatocellular, melanoma or renal cell carcinoma. Before TCR sequencing, CD4+ and CD8+ T cells were separately sorted from peripheral blood. Trimming costs V 1 base and J 0 bases, and their ends lie 29 bases apart. The CDR3 numbers 21 residues from cysteine through phenylalanine. Only the CDR3 portion is preserved as DNA: 63 bases, with reading frame beginning at the first base. The germline V gene encodes CDR1 GTSNPN and CDR2 SVGIG (reference sequence). Broad study findings and their caveats: Low levels of normalized T-cell clonal expansion were also seen in some patients who did not respond. In partial responders in the 0.1-3.0 mg/kg groups, normalized peripheral clonal expansion was found to be among the lowest, especially among CD8+ T cells. After ivuxolimab, CD8+ T cells had more expanded clones than CD4+ T cells on average. The antigen specificity of the clonally expanded peripheral T cells was not determined. At doses of 0.1 to 3.0 mg/kg, clonal expansion of both CD4+ and CD8+ T cells in blood was seen between baseline and week 6.

The sequences come from CD4+ or CD8+ T cells sorted from blood, collected in a trial of the OX40 agonist ivuxolimab. The sequence joins TRBV30 to TRBJ2-3, and perhaps TRBD2 as D gene, on 6 matching bases. This receptor was taken from an adult with an advanced solid tumor such as melanoma, head and neck, liver or kidney cancer. The encoded CDR3 is CAWSDTSYFRLGFPSTDTQYF. The base sequence is TGTGCCTGGAGTGACACTTCTTACTTTCGACTAGGGTTCCCTAGCACAGATACGCAGTATTTT. The variable domain in full, with residues beyond the CDR3 obtained from the reference TRBV30 and TRBJ2-3 genes, is SQTIHQWPATLVQPVGSPLSLECTVEGTSNPNLYWYRQAAGRGLQLLFYSVGIGQISSEVPQNLSASRPQDRQFILSSKKLLLSDSGFYLCAWSDTSYFRLGFPSTDTQYFGPGTRLTVL.